This TCR beta chain appears in the sequencing data of a study of cytomegalovirus exposure and HLA in healthy donors. The germline gives CDR1 SGHVS, CDR2 FQNEAQ. V was shortened by 1 base and J by 5 bases, with 21 bases between the two germline ends. The CDR3 runs 18 residues. The PCR made use of 60 Vbeta and 13 Jbeta primers. The method was immunoSEQ multiplex PCR; TCRdb's version includes in-frame clones alone and lacks a portion of them. The profile shows around 150,000 clones, roughly 80% of them singletons. The sequencing input was PBMCs. The rearrangement joins TRBV7-8 to TRBJ2-1; maybe TRBD1 (5 bases). This receptor was identified in a man aged 40-49 years in good health and CMV-seropositive. CDR3 region: CASSLGIARRAMDNEQFF. As DNA, the CDR3 is TGTGCCAGCAGCTTAGGAATCGCGCGCAGGGCGATGGACAATGAGCAGTTCTTC.